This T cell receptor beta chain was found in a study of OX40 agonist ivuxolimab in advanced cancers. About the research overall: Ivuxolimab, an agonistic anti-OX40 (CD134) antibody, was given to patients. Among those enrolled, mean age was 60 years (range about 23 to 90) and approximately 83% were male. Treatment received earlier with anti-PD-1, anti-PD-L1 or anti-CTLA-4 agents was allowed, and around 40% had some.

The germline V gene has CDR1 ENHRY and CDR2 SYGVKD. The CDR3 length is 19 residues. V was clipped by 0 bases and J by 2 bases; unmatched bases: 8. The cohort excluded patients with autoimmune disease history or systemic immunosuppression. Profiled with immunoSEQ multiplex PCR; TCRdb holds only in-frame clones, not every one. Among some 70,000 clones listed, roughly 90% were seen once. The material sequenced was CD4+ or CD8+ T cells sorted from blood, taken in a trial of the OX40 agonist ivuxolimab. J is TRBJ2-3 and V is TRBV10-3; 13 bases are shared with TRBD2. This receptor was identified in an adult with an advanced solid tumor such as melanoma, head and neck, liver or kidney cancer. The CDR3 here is CAISESGAGLAGITDTQYF. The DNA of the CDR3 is TGTGCCATCAGTGAGTCTGGGGCGGGACTAGCGGGGATCACAGATACGCAGTATTTT.